These 7 T cell receptor beta chains originate from one sample sequenced in a study of CD4 T cells in relation to SARS-CoV-2 and coronaviruses. The protocol was immunoSEQ multiplex PCR, while the TCRdb copy is restricted to in-frame clones and leaves out a portion. The data hold tens of thousands of clones, with about four fifths observed a single time. Their specific antigens are unknown. The source material was naive CD4+ T cells from PBMCs, cultured in vitro. As to subset: naive CD4+ T cells isolated by negative enrichment. The receptors were gathered from an adult with COVID-19.

The CDR3 DNA reads as TGTGCCAGCAGCCATCAAACCGGGGGCACTGAAGCTTTCTTT. As protein: CASSHQTGGTEAFF. The chain combines TRBV4-2 with TRBJ1-1; D is perhaps TRBD1 (5 bases). There are 14 residues in the CDR3. V shed 3 bases and J shed 4 bases, with 12 bases lying between them. The V gene's germline CDR1 is LGHNA and CDR2 YNFKEQ.

This clone was picked up a small number of times. This chain connects TRBV7-9 to TRBJ2-2; D remains ambiguous. Germline V gene sequence: CDR1 SEHNR, CDR2 FQNEAQ (reference sequence). Deletions cut 5 bases from V and 4 bases from J, with 8 bases between. The CDR3 sequence is 13 residues long. The CDR3 coding sequence is TGTGCCAGCAGCCCCCTGGGCACCGGGGAGCTGTTTTTT. This translates into CASSPLGTGELFF.

This clone was found a few times. This sequence joins TRBV27 and TRBJ1-6; D is perhaps TRBD1 (6 bases). The CDR3 spans 13 residues. The V gene's germline CDR1 is MNHEY and CDR2 SMNVEV (reference sequence). The germline V and J ends were trimmed by 7 bases and 10 bases, with 14 bases remaining between them. The CDR3, as DNA: TGTGCCAGCAAACAGGGCGTTGGGTCACCCCTCCACTTT. Protein product: CASKQGVGSPLHF.

This chain joins TRBV28 and TRBJ2-7, with 7 bases identical to TRBD1. J was trimmed by 1 base and V by 9 bases; bases with no gene match: 9. Germline assignment: CDR1 MDHEN and CDR2 SYDVKM. This CDR3 region has 14 residues. CDR3 bases: TGTGCCAGTCTGGGATCAGGGGGATCCTACGAGCAGTACTTC. Translation gives CASLGSGGSYEQYF.

This clone turned up a few times. In DNA, the CDR3 is TGTGCCAGCGGACGACAAGTACCAAACACCATATATTTT. Translated, it gives CASGRQVPNTIYF. The chain is built from TRBV12-3 or TRBV12-4 and TRBJ1-3; D unresolved. The CDR3 is made up of 13 amino acids. Trimming stripped 8 bases from V and 6 bases from J, with 14 bases between.

With respect to this clone: An end of the junction differs from the germline gene, which may be a read error. The chain carries TRBV6-5 and TRBJ2-7; D perhaps matches TRBD2 (6 bases). Germline V lookup: CDR1 MNHEY, CDR2 SVGAGI. The length of the CDR3 is 13 residues. The CDR3 sequence: CASARAEEGPLFF. In DNA, the CDR3 is TGTGCCAGCGCAAGGGCAGAGGAGGGTCCCCTCTTCTTC.

V usage is TRBV10-3 and J usage is TRBJ2-7; possible D gene TRBD1, 7 bases. The CDR3 covers 13 residues. V lost 6 bases and J lost 2, with 11 bases in between. Germline V lookup: CDR1 ENHRY, CDR2 SYGVKD. The CDR3 sequence: CAISGGQTYEQYF. DNA for the CDR3: TGTGCCATCAGCGGGGGACAGACCTACGAGCAGTACTTC.